The rows below give T cell receptor beta chains drawn from one sample of a study of PD-L1 blockade in urothelial cancer. The protocol was immunoSEQ multiplex PCR, while the TCRdb copy is restricted to in-frame clones and leaves out a portion. The data contain about 87,000 clones, 80% to 85% of them seen just once; the ten biggest clones take up 2% to 2.5%. Sequencing used PBMCs, obtained around atezolizumab (anti-PD-L1) treatment. These TCRs come from a man between 60 and 75 years old with urothelial cancer. Both conserved end residues are part of each CDR3. The D gene is left open where the match is weak. Rows may omit the clone size; those that give it use once, few, many or a size class.

d_call	v_call	clone_size	j_call	cdr3_aa	cdr3_nt
TRBD2	TRBV30	NA	TRBJ2-1	CAWSVLGLAGINEQFF	TGTGCCTGGAGTGTATTAGGACTAGCGGGGATCAATGAGCAGTTCTTC
NA	TRBV7-9	NA	TRBJ2-7	CASGRDFYEQYF	TGTGCCAGCGGACGGGATTTCTACGAGCAGTACTTC
NA	TRBV28	NA	TRBJ2-3	CASNPLSADTQYF	TGTGCCAGCAACCCTCTGAGCGCAGATACGCAGTATTTT
NA	TRBV15	NA	TRBJ1-3	CATSTEELSSGNTIYF	TGTGCCACCAGCACCGAAGAACTTAGCTCTGGAAACACCATATATTTT
NA	TRBV2	NA	TRBJ1-2	CASSDLGLSNYGYTF	TGTGCCAGCAGTGATTTGGGGCTCTCTAACTATGGCTACACCTTC
TRBD2	TRBV5-4	NA	TRBJ2-5	CASSWGSSGTKETQYF	TGTGCCAGCAGCTGGGGCTCTAGCGGGACGAAAGAGACCCAGTACTTC
NA	TRBV30	NA	TRBJ1-5	CAWSVGRGRGGHQPQHF	TGTGCCTGGAGTGTAGGGCGGGGGCGCGGAGGTCATCAGCCCCAGCATTTT
NA	TRBV6-6	NA	TRBJ2-5	CASSYSVGGQETQYF	TGTGCCAGCAGTTACTCGGTTGGAGGCCAAGAGACCCAGTACTTC
NA	TRBV4-1	NA	TRBJ2-7	CASSLGRTYEQYF	TGCGCCAGCAGCCTGGGCAGAACCTACGAGCAGTACTTC
NA	TRBV11-2	NA	TRBJ2-5	CASSIAGGRETQYF	TGTGCCAGCAGCATAGCAGGAGGTCGCGAGACCCAGTACTTC
NA	TRBV7-6	NA	TRBJ1-1	CASSLDPGNTEAFF	TGTGCCAGCAGCTTAGATCCAGGGAACACTGAAGCTTTCTTT
NA	TRBV5-1	NA	TRBJ2-5	CASSLTGGVETQYF	TGCGCCAGCAGCTTAACCGGAGGGGTGGAGACCCAGTACTTC
NA	TRBV7-3	NA	TRBJ2-2	CASSLFRGNTGELFF	TGTGCCAGCAGCTTATTCAGGGGGAACACCGGGGAGCTGTTTTTT
TRBD2	TRBV10-3	NA	TRBJ2-7	CAISDLADSYEQYF	TGTGCCATCAGTGACCTAGCGGACTCCTACGAGCAGTACTTC
NA	TRBV15	NA	TRBJ1-5	CATSRGQGSGGNQPQHF	TGTGCCACCAGCAGAGGCCAGGGCTCAGGAGGCAATCAGCCCCAGCATTTT
TRBD1	TRBV12-5	NA	TRBJ2-3	CASGSGTGRTDTQYF	TGTGCTAGTGGTTCGGGGACAGGGCGGACAGATACGCAGTATTTT
TRBD1	TRBV6-1	NA	TRBJ2-7	CASSAPGTGVTYEQYF	TGTGCCAGCAGTGCCCCCGGGACAGGGGTTACCTACGAGCAGTACTTC
NA	TRBV11-3	once	TRBJ1-4	CASSHKGIKGKYLTNEKLFF	TGTGCCAGCAGCCACAAGGGGATTAAGGGGAAGTATCTAACTAATGAAAAACTGTTTTTT
TRBD2	TRBV7-6	NA	TRBJ2-1	CASSWGTSVYNEQFF	TGTGCCAGCAGCTGGGGGACTAGCGTATACAATGAGCAGTTCTTC
TRBD2	TRBV4-2	NA	TRBJ2-4	CASSQGHPLTSGGDKNIQYF	TGTGCCAGCAGCCAAGGTCACCCCCTGACTAGCGGGGGGGATAAAAACATTCAGTACTTC
NA	TRBV30	NA	TRBJ1-3	CAWSVFVAGNTIYF	TGTGCCTGGAGTGTATTTGTCGCGGGAAACACCATATATTTT
TRBD1	TRBV27	NA	TRBJ1-1	CASRGGRAITEAFF	TGTGCCAGCAGAGGGGGCAGGGCGATTACTGAAGCTTTCTTT